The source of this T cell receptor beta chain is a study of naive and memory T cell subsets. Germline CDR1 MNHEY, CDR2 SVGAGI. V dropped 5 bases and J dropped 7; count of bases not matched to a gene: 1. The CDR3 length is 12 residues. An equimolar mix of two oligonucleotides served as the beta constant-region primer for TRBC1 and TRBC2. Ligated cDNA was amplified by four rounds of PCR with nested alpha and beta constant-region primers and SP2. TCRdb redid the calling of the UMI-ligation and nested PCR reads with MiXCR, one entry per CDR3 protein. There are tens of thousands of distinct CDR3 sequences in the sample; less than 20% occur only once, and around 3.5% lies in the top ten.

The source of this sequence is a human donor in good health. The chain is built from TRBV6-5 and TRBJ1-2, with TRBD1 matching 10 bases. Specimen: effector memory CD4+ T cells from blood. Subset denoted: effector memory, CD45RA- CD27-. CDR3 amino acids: CASSRQGAGYTF. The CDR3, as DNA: TGTGCCAGCAGTCGACAGGGGGCTGGCTACACCTTC.